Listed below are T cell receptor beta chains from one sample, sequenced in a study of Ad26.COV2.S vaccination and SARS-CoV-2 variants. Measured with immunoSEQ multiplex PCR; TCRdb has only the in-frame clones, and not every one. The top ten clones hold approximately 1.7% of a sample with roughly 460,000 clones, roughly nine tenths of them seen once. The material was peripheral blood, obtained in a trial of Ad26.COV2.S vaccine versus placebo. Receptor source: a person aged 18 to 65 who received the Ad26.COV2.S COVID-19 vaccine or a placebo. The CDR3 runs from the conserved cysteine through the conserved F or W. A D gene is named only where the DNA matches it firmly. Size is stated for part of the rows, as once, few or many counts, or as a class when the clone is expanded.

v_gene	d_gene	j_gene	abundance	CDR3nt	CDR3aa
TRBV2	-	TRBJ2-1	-	TGTGCCAGCAGTGAAAGGGGGGGCAATGAGCAGTTCTTC	CASSERGGNEQFF
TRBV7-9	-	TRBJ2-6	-	TGTGCCAGCAGCGTGTCGGGACTTATCGTGCAAGGGGCCAACGTCCTGACTTTC	CASSVSGLIVQGANVLTF
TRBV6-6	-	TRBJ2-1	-	TGTGCCAGCAGTTACTCGGGTAATGAGCAGTTCTTC	CASSYSGNEQFF
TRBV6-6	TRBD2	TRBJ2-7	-	TGTGCCAGCAGAGCCGGGACTAGCATGTCCTACGAGCAGTACTTC	CASRAGTSMSYEQYF
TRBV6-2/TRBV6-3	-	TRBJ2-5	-	TGTGCCAGCAGTTACGAGACTTACCTTCCGAAGTACTTC	CASSYETYLPKYF
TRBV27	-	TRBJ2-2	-	TGTGCCAGCAGTGCCCGTAACATGGCAGGCGGGGAGCTGTTTTTT	CASSARNMAGGELFF
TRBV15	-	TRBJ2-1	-	TGTGCCACCAGCACCCAGGCCCCCTTAGCGCGCAATGAGCAGTTCTTC	CATSTQAPLARNEQFF
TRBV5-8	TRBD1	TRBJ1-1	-	TGTGCCAGCAGCCCTCAGACGGGACAGTTTGACACTGAAGCTTTCTTT	CASSPQTGQFDTEAFF
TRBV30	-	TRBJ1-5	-	TGTGCCTGGAGTGTACGGGGAAATCAGCCCCAGCATTTT	CAWSVRGNQPQHF
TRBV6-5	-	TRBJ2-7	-	TGTGCCAGCAGTTATAATTTTCAGGGCGCCTCCTACGAGCAGTACTTC	CASSYNFQGASYEQYF
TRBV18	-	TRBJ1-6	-	TGTGCCAGCTCCCCCGCACTTTGGACCGTCAATTCACCCCTCCACTTT	CASSPALWTVNSPLHF
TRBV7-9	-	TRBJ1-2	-	TGTGCCAGCAGCTTAACACGCGATGGCTACACCTTC	CASSLTRDGYTF
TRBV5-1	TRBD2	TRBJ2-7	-	TGCGCCAGCAGCTTGAGCACTAGCGGACTACCCGGGCAGTACTTC	CASSLSTSGLPGQYF
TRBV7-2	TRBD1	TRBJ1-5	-	TGTGCCAGCAGCTCCAGGACAGGATCTAGCAATCAGCCCCAGCATTTT	CASSSRTGSSNQPQHF
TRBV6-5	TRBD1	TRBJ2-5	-	TGTGCCAGCACCAGACAGGGGACAGAGACCCAGTACTTC	CASTRQGTETQYF
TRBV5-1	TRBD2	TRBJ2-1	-	TGCGCCAGCAGCCCGGTTAGCGGGAGGGCCCATGAGCAGTTCTTC	CASSPVSGRAHEQFF
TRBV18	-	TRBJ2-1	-	TGTGCCAGCTCAACCGTGGGGGGGCCCTACAATGAGCAGTTCTTC	CASSTVGGPYNEQFF
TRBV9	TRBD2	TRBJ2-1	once	TGTGCCAGCAGCCCAGGGCTAGCGGCCCGTAGGAATGAGCAGTTCTTC	CASSPGLAARRNEQFF